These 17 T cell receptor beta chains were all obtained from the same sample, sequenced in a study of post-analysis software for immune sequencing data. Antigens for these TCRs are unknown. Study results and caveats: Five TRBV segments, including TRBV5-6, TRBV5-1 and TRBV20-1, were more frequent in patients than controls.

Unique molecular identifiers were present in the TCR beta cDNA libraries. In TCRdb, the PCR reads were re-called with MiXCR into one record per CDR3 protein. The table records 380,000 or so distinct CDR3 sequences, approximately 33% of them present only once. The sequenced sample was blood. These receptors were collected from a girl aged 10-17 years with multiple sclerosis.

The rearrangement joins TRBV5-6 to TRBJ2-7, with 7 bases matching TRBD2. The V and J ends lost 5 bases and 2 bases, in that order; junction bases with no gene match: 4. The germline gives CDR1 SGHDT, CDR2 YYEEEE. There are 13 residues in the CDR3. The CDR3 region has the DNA TGTGCCAGCAGGGTACGGGGGGCCTACGAGCAGTACTTC. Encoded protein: CASRVRGAYEQYF.

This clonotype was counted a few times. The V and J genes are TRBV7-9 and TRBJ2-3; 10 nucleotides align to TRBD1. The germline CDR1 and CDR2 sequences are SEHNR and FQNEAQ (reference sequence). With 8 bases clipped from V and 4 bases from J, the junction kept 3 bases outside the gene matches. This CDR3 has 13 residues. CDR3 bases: TGTGCCAGCGGGACAGGGGTCGCAGATACGCAGTATTTT. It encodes CASGTGVADTQYF.

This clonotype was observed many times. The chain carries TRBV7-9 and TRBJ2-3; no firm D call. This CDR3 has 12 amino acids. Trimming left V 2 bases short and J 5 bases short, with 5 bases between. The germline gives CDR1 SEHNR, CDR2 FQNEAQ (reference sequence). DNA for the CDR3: TGTGCCAGCAGCTTAACCGGAGATACGCAGTATTTT. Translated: CASSLTGDTQYF.

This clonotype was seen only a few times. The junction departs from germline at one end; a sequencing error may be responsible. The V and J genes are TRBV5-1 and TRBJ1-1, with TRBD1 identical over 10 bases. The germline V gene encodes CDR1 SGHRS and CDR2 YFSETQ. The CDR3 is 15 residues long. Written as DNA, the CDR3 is TGCGCCAGCAGCCCAGAGGGACAGGGGAACGCTGAAGCTTTCTTT. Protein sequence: CASSPEGQGNAEAFF.

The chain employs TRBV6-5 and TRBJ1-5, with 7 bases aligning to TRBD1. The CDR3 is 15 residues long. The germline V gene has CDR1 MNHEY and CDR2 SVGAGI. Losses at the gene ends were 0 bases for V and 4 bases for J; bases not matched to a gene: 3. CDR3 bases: TGTGCCAGCAGTTACTCTGTGACAGGGAATCAGCCCCAGCATTTT. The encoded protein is CASSYSVTGNQPQHF.

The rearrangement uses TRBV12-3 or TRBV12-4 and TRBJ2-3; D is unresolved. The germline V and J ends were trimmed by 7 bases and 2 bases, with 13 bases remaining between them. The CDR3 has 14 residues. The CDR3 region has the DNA TGTGCCAGCAACTCGGTAGGGTCCACAGATACGCAGTATTTT. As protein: CASNSVGSTDTQYF.

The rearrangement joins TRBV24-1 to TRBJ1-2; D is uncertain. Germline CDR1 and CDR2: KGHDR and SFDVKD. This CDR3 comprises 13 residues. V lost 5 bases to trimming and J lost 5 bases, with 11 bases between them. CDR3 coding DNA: TGTGCCACCAGTGGCGGGAACTTTTATGGCTACACCTTC. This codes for CATSGGNFYGYTF.

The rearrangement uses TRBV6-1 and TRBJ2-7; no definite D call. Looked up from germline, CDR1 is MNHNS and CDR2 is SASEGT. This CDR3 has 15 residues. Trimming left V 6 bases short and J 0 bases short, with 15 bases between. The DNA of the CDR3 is TGTGCCAGCAGCGGTAGCAGTCGCCTCTCCTACGAGCAGTACTTC. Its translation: CASSGSSRLSYEQYF.

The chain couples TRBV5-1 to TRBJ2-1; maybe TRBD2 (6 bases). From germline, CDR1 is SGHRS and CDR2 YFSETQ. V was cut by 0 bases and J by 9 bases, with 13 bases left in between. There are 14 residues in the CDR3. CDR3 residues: CASSLEGGAGEQFF. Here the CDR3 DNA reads TGCGCCAGCAGCTTGGAGGGTGGAGCGGGTGAGCAGTTCTTC.

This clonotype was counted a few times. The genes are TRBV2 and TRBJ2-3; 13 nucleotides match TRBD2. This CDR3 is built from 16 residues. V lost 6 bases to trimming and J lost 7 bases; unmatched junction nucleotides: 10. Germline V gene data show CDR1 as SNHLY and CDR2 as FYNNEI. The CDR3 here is CASSPGTSGVWHTQYF. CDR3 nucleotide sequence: TGTGCCAGCAGCCCCGGGACTAGCGGGGTTTGGCATACGCAGTATTTT.

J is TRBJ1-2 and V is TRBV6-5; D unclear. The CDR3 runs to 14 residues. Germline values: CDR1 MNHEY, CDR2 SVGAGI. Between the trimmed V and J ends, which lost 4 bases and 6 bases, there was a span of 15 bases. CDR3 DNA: TGTGCCAGCAGTTTCGGACCCGGGAAAGATGGCTACACCTTC. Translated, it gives CASSFGPGKDGYTF.

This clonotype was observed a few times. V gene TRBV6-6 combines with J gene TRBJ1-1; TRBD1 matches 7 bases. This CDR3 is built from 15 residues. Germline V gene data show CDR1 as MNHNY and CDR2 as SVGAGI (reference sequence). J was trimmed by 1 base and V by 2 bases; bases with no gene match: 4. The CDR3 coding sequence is TGTGCCAGCAGTTACCCCCGGGACAGGAACACTGAAGCTTTCTTT. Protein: CASSYPRDRNTEAFF.

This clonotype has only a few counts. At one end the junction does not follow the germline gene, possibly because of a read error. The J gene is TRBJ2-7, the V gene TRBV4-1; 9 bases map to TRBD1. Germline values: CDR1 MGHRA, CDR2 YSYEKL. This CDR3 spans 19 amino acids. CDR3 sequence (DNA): TGCGCCAGCAGCCGGATGGGGTCTGGAAGGGGGACAGGGACCTATGAGCAGTACTTC. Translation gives CASSRMGSGRGTGTYEQYF.

The CDR3 here is CASSRMGRGGDEQYF. The DNA of the CDR3 is TGTGCCAGCAGCCGGATGGGCAGGGGGGGCGACGAGCAGTACTTC. The chain recombines TRBV7-9 with TRBJ2-7; either TRBD1 or TRBD2 may supply D (7 bases each). Germline CDR1 SEHNR, CDR2 FQNEAQ (reference sequence). This CDR3 is 15 amino acids long. Trimming removed 5 bases from V and 5 bases from J, with 19 bases in between.

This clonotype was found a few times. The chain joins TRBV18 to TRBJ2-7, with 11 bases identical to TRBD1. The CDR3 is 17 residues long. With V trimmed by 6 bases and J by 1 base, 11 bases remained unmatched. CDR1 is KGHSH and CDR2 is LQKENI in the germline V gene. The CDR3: CASSFQKGTGGSYEQYF. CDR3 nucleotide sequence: TGTGCCAGCTCGTTCCAAAAAGGGACAGGGGGGTCCTACGAGCAGTACTTC.

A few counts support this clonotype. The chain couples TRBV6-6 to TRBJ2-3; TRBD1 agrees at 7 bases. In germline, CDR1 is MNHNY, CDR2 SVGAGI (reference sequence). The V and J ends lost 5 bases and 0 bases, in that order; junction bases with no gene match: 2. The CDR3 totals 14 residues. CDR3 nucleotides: TGTGCCAGCAGTCGGGGACAGAGCACAGATACGCAGTATTTT. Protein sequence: CASSRGQSTDTQYF.

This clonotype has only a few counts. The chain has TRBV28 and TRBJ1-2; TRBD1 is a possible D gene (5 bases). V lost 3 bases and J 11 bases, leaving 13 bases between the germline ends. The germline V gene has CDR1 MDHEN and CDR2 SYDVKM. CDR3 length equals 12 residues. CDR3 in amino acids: CASSLTDGRYTF. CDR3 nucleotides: TGTGCCAGCAGTTTGACAGACGGGAGGTACACCTTC.